The 17 T cell receptor beta chains below come from one sample, sequenced in a study of CXCR3-negative and CXCR3-positive naive CD8 T cells. The libraries of TRB cDNA were constructed through 5' RACE using UMI labels. TCRdb reprocessed the 5' RACE reads and stores each CDR3 protein as one record, lacking DNA. The sample shows approximately 88,000 distinct CDR3 sequences, and over 1.5% sits with its ten largest clones. Specimen: naive CXCR3- CD8+ T cells from blood. Documented subset: CD45RO-CCR7+CD27+CD95- naive CD8+ T cells lacking CXCR3 (TNR3-). The receptors come from a human donor in good health. Some clones in this sample may be carry-over from other donors' samples.

This chain uses TRBV12-3 or TRBV12-4 with TRBJ2-1; TCRdb picks TRBD2, but there is no DNA to check that call. The CDR3 runs to 16 residues. Here the CDR3 reads CASSTLAPSSYNEQFF.

V and J are TRBV20-1 and TRBJ2-1; TCRdb's assignment of TRBD2 cannot be checked, as there is no DNA. There are 15 residues in the CDR3. Germline assignment: CDR1 DFQATT and CDR2 SNEGSKA (reference sequence). CDR3 residues: CSAPGLPGSWGEQFF.

The chain couples TRBV7-6 to TRBJ2-3; absent DNA, TCRdb's TRBD1 call cannot be checked. The CDR3 contains 15 residues. Germline V gives CDR1 SGHVS, CDR2 FNYEAQ. CDR3 amino acids: CASSSRQGGTDTQYF.

CDR3 loop: CASSARQGINTEAFF. The V call is TRBV9, the J call TRBJ1-1; as DNA is missing, the TRBD1 call by TCRdb cannot be tested. The CDR3 runs to 15 residues. Germline-derived CDR1 and CDR2 are SGDLS and YYNGEE.

CDR3 sequence reads: CASSSYTDTQYF. This chain joins TRBV11-2 and TRBJ2-3. Germline V CDR1 and CDR2: SGHAT, FQNNGV. The CDR3 extends over 12 amino acids.

The chain recombines TRBV29-1 with TRBJ2-7. The CDR3 is 11 amino acids. The germline V gene encodes CDR1 SQVTM and CDR2 ANQGSEA. The CDR3 is CSVEVGWEQYF.

J is TRBJ2-7 and V is TRBV29-1; the D call from TCRdb, TRBD2, cannot be confirmed without DNA. The length of the CDR3 is 14 residues. Germline V gene data show CDR1 as SQVTM and CDR2 as ANQGSEA. CDR3 in amino acids: CSVTPTSVSYEQYF.

The V gene is TRBV6-5, the J gene TRBJ2-5; TCRdb names TRBD1, which stays unverified in the absence of DNA. Germline assignment: CDR1 MNHEY and CDR2 SVGAGI. The CDR3 spans 15 residues. Here the CDR3 reads CASSYREEFGLTQYF.

V usage is TRBV29-1 and J usage is TRBJ2-7; TCRdb selects TRBD2, and the lack of DNA leaves this call unchecked. This CDR3 spans 15 amino acids. Germline CDR1 reads SQVTM; CDR2 reads ANQGSEA. The CDR3 loop is CSVYFALAGSYEQYF.

The chain carries TRBV28 and TRBJ2-7; TCRdb returns TRBD1, unconfirmable since there is no DNA. Germline CDR1 and CDR2: MDHEN and SYDVKM. The CDR3 is 15 amino acids. The CDR3 sequence: CASSPAVGGGYEQYF.

This chain uses TRBV19 with TRBJ1-2. CDR1 and CDR2 from the germline V gene are LNHDA and SQIVND (reference sequence). The CDR3 spans 12 residues. CDR3 protein: CASSTGILGYTF.

The V gene is TRBV12-3 or TRBV12-4, the J gene TRBJ2-7; TCRdb indicates TRBD1, and absent DNA this call remains unverified. The CDR3 contains 15 residues. The CDR3 loop reads CASSLRDRGRDEQYF.

V gene TRBV12-3 or TRBV12-4 combines with J gene TRBJ2-1. This CDR3 contains 14 residues. Here the CDR3 reads CASSLAGVYNEQFF.

This chain links TRBV11-3 with TRBJ2-2; lacking DNA, the TRBD1 call made by TCRdb goes unchecked. The germline V gene encodes CDR1 SGHNT and CDR2 YENEEA. The CDR3 extends over 19 amino acids. The CDR3 protein is CASSLDALIGTANTGELFF.

This chain uses TRBV6-6 with TRBJ1-1. This CDR3 has 14 amino acids. Per germline, CDR1 MNHNY and CDR2 SVGAGI (reference sequence). Here the CDR3 reads CASSLVVDDTEAFF.

This chain connects TRBV12-3 or TRBV12-4 to TRBJ2-1; with no DNA, the TCRdb D assignment of TRBD2 cannot be verified. This CDR3 contains 15 residues. CDR3 loop: CASSLVAGGYNEQFF.

This chain links TRBV29-1 with TRBJ1-1; absent DNA, TCRdb's TRBD1 call cannot be checked. Germline V gives CDR1 SQVTM, CDR2 ANQGSEA. The CDR3 totals 12 residues. The CDR3 region is CSVPGPNTEAFF.